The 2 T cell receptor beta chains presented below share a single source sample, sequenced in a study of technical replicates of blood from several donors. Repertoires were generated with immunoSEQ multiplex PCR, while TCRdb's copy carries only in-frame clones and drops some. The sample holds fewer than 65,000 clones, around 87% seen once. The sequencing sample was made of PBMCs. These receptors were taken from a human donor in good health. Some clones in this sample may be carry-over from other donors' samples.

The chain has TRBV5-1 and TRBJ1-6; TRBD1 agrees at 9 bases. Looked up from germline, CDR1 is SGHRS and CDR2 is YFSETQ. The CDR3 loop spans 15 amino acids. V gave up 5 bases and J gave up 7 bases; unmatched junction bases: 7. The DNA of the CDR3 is TGCGCCAGCAGACTCTTGGGACAGGGAAATTCACCCCTCCACTTT. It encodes CASRLLGQGNSPLHF.

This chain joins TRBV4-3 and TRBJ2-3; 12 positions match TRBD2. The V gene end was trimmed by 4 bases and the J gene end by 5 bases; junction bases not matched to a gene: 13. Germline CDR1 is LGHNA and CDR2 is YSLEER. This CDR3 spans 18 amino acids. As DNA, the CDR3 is TGCGCCAGCAGCCCCACGGTAAGGACTAGCGGGGAGAGAGATACGCAGTATTTT. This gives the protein CASSPTVRTSGERDTQYF.